These T cell receptor beta chains were read from a single sample in a study of cytomegalovirus exposure and HLA in healthy donors. Measured with immunoSEQ multiplex PCR; TCRdb has only the in-frame clones, and not every one. In the table there are about 110,000 clones, over 60% of which are singletons. The sample was PBMCs. The receptors were gathered from a woman aged 55-69 years in good health and CMV-seropositive. Each CDR3 is given with its conserved first and last residue. D genes are given only for firm matches. Rows may omit the clone size; those that give it use once, few, many or a size class.

clone_size: .; d_call: .; j_call: TRBJ1-2; v_call: TRBV28; cdr3_nt: TGTGCCAGCAGTTTTTCAGGGATAGGTGGCTACACCTTC; cdr3_aa: CASSFSGIGGYTF
clone_size: .; d_call: .; j_call: TRBJ2-1; v_call: TRBV25-1; cdr3_nt: TGTGCCAGCAGTGCACGGGACTGGCGGGTATACAATGAGCAGTTCTTC; cdr3_aa: CASSARDWRVYNEQFF
clone_size: .; d_call: .; j_call: TRBJ2-3; v_call: TRBV1; cdr3_nt: TGCACCAGCACCCACTACAGCACTAGCGGGGGTACAGATACGCAGTATTTT; cdr3_aa: CTSTHYSTSGGTDTQYF
clone_size: once; d_call: .; j_call: TRBJ2-5; v_call: TRBV28; cdr3_nt: TGTGCCAGCAGGCTAGGGCGGGGCGGGGAGACCCAGTACTTC; cdr3_aa: CASRLGRGGETQYF
clone_size: .; d_call: TRBD2; j_call: TRBJ2-1; v_call: TRBV2; cdr3_nt: TGTGCCAGCACAAGCGGGAGGGCATATGAGCAGTTCTTC; cdr3_aa: CASTSGRAYEQFF
clone_size: .; d_call: TRBD1; j_call: TRBJ1-1; v_call: TRBV5-1; cdr3_nt: TGCGCCAGCAGCTGGGGACAGGGTGCTGAAGCTTTCTTT; cdr3_aa: CASSWGQGAEAFF
clone_size: .; d_call: .; j_call: TRBJ1-2; v_call: TRBV27; cdr3_nt: .; cdr3_aa: CASSTSGTGSRGYTF
clone_size: .; d_call: TRBD2; j_call: TRBJ2-3; v_call: TRBV5-1; cdr3_nt: TGCGCCAGCAGCTTAGGACTAGCGGGGAGATCTCTTGGCACAGATACGCAGTATTTT; cdr3_aa: CASSLGLAGRSLGTDTQYF
clone_size: .; d_call: .; j_call: TRBJ1-1; v_call: TRBV5-1; cdr3_nt: TGCGCCAGCAGCGTCGACTTAGGTCTGCTGGGTACTGAAGCTTTCTTT; cdr3_aa: CASSVDLGLLGTEAFF
clone_size: .; d_call: TRBD1; j_call: TRBJ1-5; v_call: TRBV7-3; cdr3_nt: TGTGCCAGCAGCCGACAGGGGAATCAGCCCCAGCATTTT; cdr3_aa: CASSRQGNQPQHF
clone_size: .; d_call: TRBD2; j_call: TRBJ2-1; v_call: TRBV5-1; cdr3_nt: TGCGCCAGCAGCTTAACCGGGACTAGCGGGAGCAAGGAGCAGTTCTTC; cdr3_aa: CASSLTGTSGSKEQFF
clone_size: .; d_call: TRBD2; j_call: TRBJ2-7; v_call: TRBV5-1; cdr3_nt: TGCGCCAGCAGCTTGGCGGTTGGGTTAGCGGGAGTTCGCGAGCAGTACTTC; cdr3_aa: CASSLAVGLAGVREQYF
clone_size: .; d_call: TRBD1; j_call: TRBJ1-2; v_call: TRBV7-2; cdr3_nt: TGTGCCAGCAGCCCCCGGGACAGGGCGTTTGTTGATGGCTACACCTTC; cdr3_aa: CASSPRDRAFVDGYTF
clone_size: .; d_call: .; j_call: TRBJ1-3; v_call: TRBV7-9; cdr3_nt: TGTGCCAGCAGCCGCTCAGGGTCTGGAAACACCATATATTTT; cdr3_aa: CASSRSGSGNTIYF
clone_size: .; d_call: .; j_call: TRBJ2-5; v_call: TRBV5-1; cdr3_nt: TGCGCCAGCGGCCCCCGGCAGCGGAGGCAAGAGACCCAGTACTTC; cdr3_aa: CASGPRQRRQETQYF
clone_size: .; d_call: TRBD1; j_call: TRBJ1-2; v_call: TRBV5-1; cdr3_nt: TGCGCCAGCAGCGTAAAGACAGGGGGGGACTATGGCTACACCTTC; cdr3_aa: CASSVKTGGDYGYTF
clone_size: .; d_call: TRBD1; j_call: TRBJ1-4; v_call: TRBV9; cdr3_nt: TGTGCCAGCAGCCCCCGACGGGGCACAACAGGGGGCGATGAAAAACTGTTTTTT; cdr3_aa: CASSPRRGTTGGDEKLFF
clone_size: .; d_call: .; j_call: TRBJ2-3; v_call: TRBV9; cdr3_nt: TGTGCCAGCAGCGTAGTCCGGGGGATAGCCGGATGGGGTAGCACAGATACGCAGTATTTT; cdr3_aa: CASSVVRGIAGWGSTDTQYF
clone_size: .; d_call: .; j_call: TRBJ2-7; v_call: TRBV5-1; cdr3_nt: TGCGCCAGCAGCTTGATTCCAGGGCCTACCTACGAGCAGTACTTC; cdr3_aa: CASSLIPGPTYEQYF
clone_size: .; d_call: .; j_call: TRBJ2-7; v_call: TRBV7-9; cdr3_nt: TGTGCCAGCAGCTTATCCCTTAGCCCCTACGAGCAGTACTTC; cdr3_aa: CASSLSLSPYEQYF
clone_size: .; d_call: TRBD2; j_call: TRBJ2-2; v_call: TRBV7-2; cdr3_nt: TGTGCCAGCAGCCGGGGACTAGCGGGAAACACCGGGGAGCTGTTTTTT; cdr3_aa: CASSRGLAGNTGELFF
clone_size: .; d_call: .; j_call: TRBJ2-7; v_call: TRBV11-2; cdr3_nt: TGTGCCAGCAGCTTCTCCAGGGGTTCCCACGAGCAGTACTTC; cdr3_aa: CASSFSRGSHEQYF
clone_size: few; d_call: .; j_call: TRBJ2-3; v_call: TRBV6-1; cdr3_nt: TGTGCCAGCAGTAGAGGCTACAACTCAGATACGCAGTATTTT; cdr3_aa: CASSRGYNSDTQYF
clone_size: .; d_call: TRBD1; j_call: TRBJ1-2; v_call: TRBV10-3; cdr3_nt: TGTGCCATCAGGGGGACAGGGGGCGCTGGCTACACCTTC; cdr3_aa: CAIRGTGGAGYTF
clone_size: .; d_call: TRBD1; j_call: TRBJ1-6; v_call: TRBV2; cdr3_nt: TGTGCCAGCAGTACGGACAGGGCCCGATCACCCCTCCACTTT; cdr3_aa: CASSTDRARSPLHF
clone_size: once; d_call: .; j_call: TRBJ1-2; v_call: TRBV7-2; cdr3_nt: TGTGCCAGCAGCCTCTCTAACTATGGCTACACCTTC; cdr3_aa: CASSLSNYGYTF
clone_size: .; d_call: TRBD2; j_call: TRBJ2-3; v_call: TRBV4-1; cdr3_nt: TGCGCCAGCAGCCAAGTTGGAACTAGCGGGAGGAAGTATACGCAGTATTTT; cdr3_aa: CASSQVGTSGRKYTQYF
clone_size: .; d_call: .; j_call: TRBJ1-1; v_call: TRBV19; cdr3_nt: TGTGCCAGTAGTATTGGTGGCAGACTAAACACTGAAGCTTTCTTT; cdr3_aa: CASSIGGRLNTEAFF
clone_size: .; d_call: .; j_call: TRBJ2-7; v_call: TRBV28; cdr3_nt: TGTGCCAGCCACTTCGGACAAAAGGCCTACGAGCAGTACTTC; cdr3_aa: CASHFGQKAYEQYF
clone_size: .; d_call: .; j_call: TRBJ2-3; v_call: TRBV27; cdr3_nt: TGTGCCAGCAGTTCCCAAACAGGGTCCGCAGATACGCAGTATTTT; cdr3_aa: CASSSQTGSADTQYF
clone_size: .; d_call: .; j_call: TRBJ2-5; v_call: TRBV6-5; cdr3_nt: TGTGCCAGCAGTTACTACGCGACTGGCAAAGAGACCCAGTACTTC; cdr3_aa: CASSYYATGKETQYF
clone_size: many; d_call: TRBD1; j_call: TRBJ1-5; v_call: TRBV19; cdr3_nt: TGTGCCAGTAGCTTCGACGGGACAGGTAGCAATCAGCCCCAGCATTTT; cdr3_aa: CASSFDGTGSNQPQHF
clone_size: once; d_call: TRBD2; j_call: TRBJ2-3; v_call: TRBV5-1; cdr3_nt: TGCGCCAGCAGCTACGGACTAGCGGGAGTTACGACAGATACGCAGTATTTT; cdr3_aa: CASSYGLAGVTTDTQYF
clone_size: medium-sized; d_call: .; j_call: TRBJ2-7; v_call: TRBV5-5; cdr3_nt: TGTGCCAGCAGCTTGGTTCCCACGAGGGAGGCCGCCTACGAGCAGTACTTC; cdr3_aa: CASSLVPTREAAYEQYF
clone_size: .; d_call: .; j_call: TRBJ1-1; v_call: TRBV7-9; cdr3_nt: TGTGCCAGCAGTTCCATGGTGGGCTCGGTCACTGAAGCTTTCTTT; cdr3_aa: CASSSMVGSVTEAFF
clone_size: .; d_call: TRBD1; j_call: TRBJ1-2; v_call: TRBV4-1; cdr3_nt: TGCGCCAGCAGCTCAGGGGGCCGTTCTAACTATGGCTACACCTTC; cdr3_aa: CASSSGGRSNYGYTF
clone_size: .; d_call: TRBD2; j_call: TRBJ2-3; v_call: TRBV4-1; cdr3_nt: TGCGCCAGCAGCCAAGAAACAGCGGGAGTTAGTACGCAGTATTTT; cdr3_aa: CASSQETAGVSTQYF
clone_size: .; d_call: .; j_call: TRBJ2-7; v_call: TRBV14; cdr3_nt: TGTGCCAGCAGCCAAGATTTTCGTTCTTCCTACGAGCAGTACTTC; cdr3_aa: CASSQDFRSSYEQYF
clone_size: .; d_call: TRBD2; j_call: TRBJ2-7; v_call: TRBV9; cdr3_nt: TGTGCCAGCAGCGAAGGGACTAGCGGGGTCTACGAGCAGTACTTC; cdr3_aa: CASSEGTSGVYEQYF
clone_size: .; d_call: .; j_call: TRBJ2-7; v_call: TRBV7-7; cdr3_nt: TGTGCCAGCAGCTTAGGGTCCGGGACACCCTACGAGCAGTACTTC; cdr3_aa: CASSLGSGTPYEQYF
clone_size: .; d_call: .; j_call: TRBJ1-1; v_call: TRBV2; cdr3_nt: TGTGCCAGCCTTCGGAACACTGAAGCTTTCTTT; cdr3_aa: CASLRNTEAFF
clone_size: .; d_call: .; j_call: TRBJ2-7; v_call: TRBV5-1; cdr3_nt: TGCGCCAGCAGCTCCCAAGATGGGAGCTACGAGCAGTACTTC; cdr3_aa: CASSSQDGSYEQYF
clone_size: .; d_call: TRBD2; j_call: TRBJ2-5; v_call: TRBV4-1; cdr3_nt: TGCGCCAGCAGCCAAAGCCCGGGACTACCCCAAGAGACCCAGTACTTC; cdr3_aa: CASSQSPGLPQETQYF
clone_size: .; d_call: .; j_call: TRBJ2-1; v_call: TRBV7-2; cdr3_nt: TGTGCCAGCAGCCCCCGGCAGACGGGGTACAATGAGCAGTTCTTC; cdr3_aa: CASSPRQTGYNEQFF
clone_size: .; d_call: TRBD1; j_call: TRBJ1-5; v_call: TRBV6-5; cdr3_nt: TGTGCCACGTCACCCGGGACAGGGACTAATCAGCCCCAGCATTTT; cdr3_aa: CATSPGTGTNQPQHF
clone_size: once; d_call: .; j_call: TRBJ2-7; v_call: TRBV29-1; cdr3_nt: TGCAGCGTTGTTCCAGGGATATTCGAAACGAACTACGAGCAGTACTTC; cdr3_aa: CSVVPGIFETNYEQYF
clone_size: .; d_call: .; j_call: TRBJ2-3; v_call: TRBV7-3; cdr3_nt: TGTGCCAGCAGCTTCCGACCTCAGAACGAGGGAGATACGCAGTATTTT; cdr3_aa: CASSFRPQNEGDTQYF
clone_size: .; d_call: TRBD1; j_call: TRBJ2-1; v_call: TRBV5-1; cdr3_nt: TGCGCCAGCAGCTTGTCGGGCAGGGGGCCGAGCATGGAGCAGTTCTTC; cdr3_aa: CASSLSGRGPSMEQFF
clone_size: .; d_call: TRBD1; j_call: TRBJ1-2; v_call: TRBV6-1; cdr3_nt: TGTGCCAGCAGACAATCTCTGGGACAGTGCTCCTTC; cdr3_aa: CASRQSLGQCSF
clone_size: .; d_call: .; j_call: TRBJ1-2; v_call: TRBV18; cdr3_nt: TGTGCCAGCTCACTCGCGGCCGCCGGGTATGGCTACACCTTC; cdr3_aa: CASSLAAAGYGYTF
clone_size: once; d_call: TRBD1; j_call: TRBJ1-2; v_call: TRBV7-9; cdr3_nt: TGTGCCAGCAGCTTTCCGGGACAGGGTTCCGGCTACACCTTC; cdr3_aa: CASSFPGQGSGYTF
clone_size: .; d_call: .; j_call: TRBJ1-4; v_call: TRBV18; cdr3_nt: TGTGCCAGCTCGCCGACAGCACAAAATGAAAAACTGTTTTTT; cdr3_aa: CASSPTAQNEKLFF
clone_size: once; d_call: TRBD1; j_call: TRBJ1-5; v_call: TRBV19; cdr3_nt: TGTGCCGGACTGAGACAGGGGGCAGTTCAGCCCCAGCATTTT; cdr3_aa: CAGLRQGAVQPQHF